These 32 T cell receptor beta chains were all obtained from the same sample, sequenced in a study of shared clonotypes between healthy human individuals. TCRdb's table, derived via immunoSEQ multiplex PCR, lists solely in-frame clones and lacks some. The table records roughly 2,500,000 clones, under 95% of them present only once. What was sequenced was naive CD4+ T cells from PBMCs. This sample's subset: CD45RA+ positively selected. These receptors all stem from a man aged 18 to 35 in good health. Some clones in this sample may be carry-over from other donors' samples.

The chain carries TRBV2 and TRBJ2-1; D is uncertain. The CDR3 spans 12 residues. CDR1 is SNHLY, CDR2 FYNNEI, per germline. Trimming took off 7 bases at V and 5 bases at J, with 9 bases between the two ends. The CDR3 DNA reads as TGTGCCAGCAACGTGGCTAACAATGAGCAGTTCTTC. Translated: CASNVANNEQFF.

The V gene is TRBV27, the J gene TRBJ2-2; 8 nucleotides line up with TRBD2. CDR1 MNHEY and CDR2 SMNVEV come from the germline V gene (reference sequence). V gave up 4 bases and J gave up 0 bases; unmatched junction bases: 16. This CDR3 has 20 amino acids. The CDR3 sequence is CASSSPAGGGRTSNTGELFF. CDR3 coding DNA: TGTGCCAGCAGTTCCCCCGCCGGTGGCGGGAGGACGTCGAACACCGGGGAGCTGTTTTTT.

This clone was recorded once. The chain couples TRBV10-3 to TRBJ1-5, with a possible D match to TRBD1 (6 bases). Between the trimmed V and J ends, which lost 2 bases and 2 bases, there was a span of 13 bases. CDR1 is ENHRY and CDR2 is SYGVKD in the germline V gene. This CDR3 has 16 residues. The CDR3 sequence is CAISERLGGGNQPQHF. The CDR3 coding sequence is TGTGCCATCAGTGAGCGTTTAGGGGGGGGCAATCAGCCCCAGCATTTT.

This chain uses TRBV6-5 with TRBJ1-5, with a tentative D call TRBD1 (6 bases). The CDR3 is 13 residues long. Germline V CDR1 and CDR2: MNHEY, SVGAGI. V lost 10 bases to trimming and J lost 4 bases, with 14 bases between them. In nucleotides, the CDR3 is TGTGCCACCGCTCAGGGGCGGAATCAGCCCCAGCATTTT. Its protein is CATAQGRNQPQHF.

Concerning this clone itself: This CDR3 is also generated by other DNA sequences in the sample. The V and J genes are TRBV5-4 and TRBJ2-7, with 10 bases matching TRBD2. Trimming took 4 bases from V and 2 from J; bases not matched to a gene: 3. Germline V gene data show CDR1 as SGHNT and CDR2 as YYREEE (reference sequence). The CDR3 totals 14 residues. Here the CDR3 reads CASSPSGRAYEQYF. The CDR3 nucleotides read TGTGCCAGCAGCCCCAGCGGGAGGGCCTACGAGCAGTACTTC.

The chain carries TRBV5-8 and TRBJ2-7; D perhaps matches TRBD1 (7 bases). The CDR3 runs 15 residues. Germline assignment: CDR1 SGHTS and CDR2 YDEGEE. Trimming removed 0 bases from V and 6 bases from J, with 16 bases in between. This chain's CDR3 is CASSLAGAGGGEQYF. The CDR3 DNA sequence: TGTGCCAGCAGCTTGGCTGGGGCAGGGGGAGGCGAGCAGTACTTC.

The chain couples TRBV28 to TRBJ2-1; weak D call: TRBD2 (6 bases). Per the germline V gene, CDR1 is MDHEN and CDR2 is SYDVKM. V was clipped by 4 bases and J by 4 bases, with 23 bases between them. The CDR3 consists of 18 residues. The CDR3 DNA reads TGTGCCAGCAGTTCTCCCTCGGGTAGCGGAGGAGGGTACAATGAGCAGTTCTTC. Translating it yields CASSSPSGSGGGYNEQFF.

The chain couples TRBV5-1 to TRBJ1-5; D remains ambiguous. Germline values: CDR1 SGHRS, CDR2 YFSETQ. This CDR3 spans 17 amino acids. V was cut by 0 bases and J by 7 bases, with 20 bases left in between. As DNA, the CDR3 is TGCGCCAGCAGCTTGGAGCCCGGACGGGAAGGCAGCCAGCCCCAGCATTTT. Translating gives CASSLEPGREGSQPQHF.

This clone has only a few counts. This specimen includes other DNA sequences encoding the same CDR3. The gene calls are TRBV7-9 and TRBJ2-2, with a tentative D call TRBD2 (6 bases). This CDR3 spans 16 amino acids. Germline CDR1 reads SEHNR; CDR2 reads FQNEAQ (reference sequence). The V and J ends lost 0 bases and 0 bases respectively, with 8 bases between them. CDR3 sequence (DNA): TGTGCCAGCAGCTTAGCACTAGCAGCGAACACCGGGGAGCTGTTTTTT. Translation: CASSLALAANTGELFF.

V gene TRBV7-2 combines with J gene TRBJ2-4; D is unresolved. This CDR3 has 16 residues. Germline V gene data show CDR1 as SGHTA and CDR2 as FQGNSA. V gave up 1 base and J gave up 0 bases, with 10 bases separating them. CDR3 DNA sequence: TGTGCCAGCAGCTTAGATTTGGGTTCAGCCAAAAACATTCAGTACTTC. Amino acid sequence: CASSLDLGSAKNIQYF.

V usage is TRBV29-1 and J usage is TRBJ1-5; 7 nucleotides match TRBD1. This CDR3 is 14 amino acids long. Germline loops: CDR1 SQVTM, CDR2 ANQGSEA. V lost 7 bases and J lost 0; bases outside the gene matches: 6. The CDR3 DNA follows: TGCAGCGCCGCGACAGGGATTAGCAATCAGCCCCAGCATTTT. Amino acid sequence: CSAATGISNQPQHF.

The J gene is TRBJ2-1, the V gene TRBV7-9, with 7 bases that match TRBD2. CDR3 size: 18 residues. The V gene's germline CDR1 is SEHNR and CDR2 FQNEAQ (reference sequence). V dropped 5 bases and J dropped 5; count of bases not matched to a gene: 18. The CDR3 reads CASSRFPSASGKDNEQFF. The CDR3 nucleotides read TGTGCCAGCAGCAGGTTCCCCTCAGCGAGCGGGAAAGACAATGAGCAGTTCTTC. The full variable domain, completed using reference TRBV7-9 and TRBJ2-1, is DTGVSQNPRHKITKRGQNVTFRCDPISEHNRLYWYRQTLGQGPEFLTYFQNEAQLEKSRLLSDRFSAERPKGSFSTLEIQRTEQGDSAMYLCASSRFPSASGKDNEQFFGPGTRLTVL.

The chain has TRBV9 and TRBJ1-2; D is uncertain. The length of the CDR3 is 14 residues. Germline V gene sequence: CDR1 SGDLS, CDR2 YYNGEE. Deletions cut 0 bases from V and 4 bases from J, with 10 bases between. The CDR3 loop reads CASSVGMEGYGYTF. CDR3 DNA sequence: TGTGCCAGCAGCGTAGGGATGGAGGGCTATGGCTACACCTTC.

Comments on this clone: The same CDR3 arises from other DNA sequences in this sample as well. This chain links TRBV27 with TRBJ2-1, with D unclear. Germline V gene data show CDR1 as MNHEY and CDR2 as SMNVEV (reference sequence). The length of the CDR3 is 14 residues. V lost 5 bases to trimming and J lost 1 base, with 9 bases between them. The DNA for the CDR3 is TGTGCCAGCAGTCCCCCCGGGTCCTACAATGAGCAGTTCTTC. It specifies CASSPPGSYNEQFF.

This chain links TRBV5-1 with TRBJ2-7, with 7 nucleotides matching TRBD1. CDR3 length: 14 residues. The V segment lost 3 bases and the J segment 2 bases; nucleotides outside the gene matches: 5. Germline V gene lookup returns CDR1 SGHRS and CDR2 YFSETQ. CDR3 in amino acids: CASSWTGTPYEQYF. DNA for the CDR3: TGCGCCAGCAGCTGGACAGGAACCCCCTACGAGCAGTACTTC.

Details on this clone: The sample has other DNA sequences that encode this CDR3 too. V usage is TRBV19 and J usage is TRBJ2-2, with D maybe TRBD2 (5 bases). In germline, CDR1 is LNHDA, CDR2 SQIVND (reference sequence). This CDR3 is 14 amino acids long. The V and J ends lost 3 bases and 5 bases respectively, with 10 bases between them. This chain's CDR3 is CASSIQGSTGELFF. The DNA for the CDR3 is TGTGCCAGTAGTATTCAAGGGAGTACCGGGGAGCTGTTTTTT.

This clone was counted between two and nine times. Distinct nucleotide sequences in the sample also encode this CDR3. The chain employs TRBV30 and TRBJ1-5; no firm D call. Trimming took 0 bases from V and 7 from J, leaving 10 bases between them. From germline, CDR1 is GTSNPN and CDR2 SVGIG (reference sequence). The length of the CDR3 is 13 residues. CDR3 sequence reads: CAWSVGADQPQHF. DNA for the CDR3: TGTGCCTGGAGTGTGGGCGCCGACCAGCCCCAGCATTTT.

The chain carries TRBV28 and TRBJ2-3; D may match TRBD1 or TRBD2 (5 bases each). Trimming removed 11 bases at V and 8 bases at J, with 29 bases between. Germline assignment: CDR1 MDHEN and CDR2 SYDVKM. The CDR3 has 16 residues. The CDR3 region has the DNA TGTGCCGCGGTACGGGGAAGTCCTGGGGGTCGAGGTACGCAGTATTTT. Protein sequence: CAAVRGSPGGRGTQYF.

The V and J genes are TRBV28 and TRBJ1-2; D is uncertain. Trimming removed 6 bases at V and 4 bases at J, with 12 bases between. The CDR3 is 13 residues long. The germline V gene has CDR1 MDHEN and CDR2 SYDVKM. The CDR3 DNA is TGTGCCAGCAGGCCACAGACCCTCTATGGCTACACCTTC. Amino acids: CASRPQTLYGYTF.

V gene TRBV6-5 combines with J gene TRBJ1-2; 7 positions match TRBD1. Germline assignment: CDR1 MNHEY and CDR2 SVGAGI. V lost 6 bases, J lost 7 bases, and 11 bases stayed unmatched. The CDR3 spans 14 residues. This CDR3 is CASSKGDRVGGYTF. For the CDR3, the DNA is TGTGCCAGCAGCAAAGGAGACAGGGTTGGTGGCTACACCTTC.

V gene TRBV6-1 combines with J gene TRBJ2-7, with 13 bases fitting TRBD2. The CDR3 is made up of 15 amino acids. Germline CDR1 and CDR2: MNHNS and SASEGT. V was clipped by 6 bases and J by 4 bases; unmatched bases: 6. The DNA of the CDR3 is TGTGCCAGCAGGCTCGGACTAGCGGGAGCATACGAGCAGTACTTC. Translating it yields CASRLGLAGAYEQYF.

The chain has TRBV6-6 and TRBJ1-2, with D possibly matching TRBD1 (6 bases). Trimming left V 4 bases short and J 7 bases short, with 10 bases between. Germline V lookup: CDR1 MNHNY, CDR2 SVGAGI (reference sequence). This CDR3 is 12 amino acids long. This CDR3 is CASSLYRAGYTF. In DNA form, the CDR3 reads TGTGCCAGCAGTTTATACAGGGCTGGCTACACCTTC.

As regards this clone: The sample carries other DNA sequences with the same CDR3. The chain has TRBV5-1 and TRBJ2-1; 13 positions match TRBD2. Germline assignment: CDR1 SGHRS and CDR2 YFSETQ. The V and J ends lost 3 bases and 3 bases, in that order; junction bases with no gene match: 6. There are 17 residues in the CDR3. CDR3 coding DNA: TGCGCCAGCAGCTGGGGACTAGCGGGGCCCCTCTACAATGAGCAGTTCTTC. Translating gives CASSWGLAGPLYNEQFF. Full variable domain (outside the CDR3, taken from reference TRBV5-1 and TRBJ2-1): KAGVTQTPRYLIKTRGQQVTLSCSPISGHRSVSWYQQTPGQGLQFLFEYFSETQRNKGNFPGRFSGRQFSNSRSEMNVSTLELGDSALYLCASSWGLAGPLYNEQFFGPGTRLTVL.

V usage is TRBV28 and J usage is TRBJ2-2, with 8 bases fitting TRBD2. The V and J ends lost 9 bases and 9 bases, in that order; junction bases with no gene match: 12. Germline V gene sequence: CDR1 MDHEN, CDR2 SYDVKM. The CDR3 is 14 amino acids. The CDR3 protein is CASTPSGSARELFF. The CDR3 nucleotides read TGTGCCAGTACCCCCAGCGGGAGCGCCCGGGAGCTGTTTTTT. The whole variable domain, remainder taken from reference TRBV28 and TRBJ2-2, is DVKVTQSSRYLVKRTGEKVFLECVQDMDHENMFWYRQDPGLGLRLIYFSYDVKMKEKGDIPEGYSVSREKKERFSLILESASTNQTSMYLCASTPSGSARELFFGEGSRLTVL.

The chain links TRBV19 to TRBJ2-3; the D gene is possibly TRBD2 (5 bases). The CDR3 sequence is 13 residues long. The V gene lost 3 bases and the J gene lost 5 bases, with 9 bases spanning the gap. Germline V gives CDR1 LNHDA, CDR2 SQIVND (reference sequence). The CDR3: CASSIEGRDTQYF. The DNA of the CDR3 is TGTGCCAGTAGTATCGAGGGAAGAGATACGCAGTATTTT.

V gene TRBV7-9 combines with J gene TRBJ2-1, with TRBD2 matching 12 bases. With V trimmed by 1 base and J by 2 bases, 6 bases remained unmatched. The CDR3 runs 18 residues. The germline gives CDR1 SEHNR, CDR2 FQNEAQ (reference sequence). In DNA form, the CDR3 reads TGTGCCAGCAGCTTAGAGACTAGCGGGAGAGGGGCCTACAATGAGCAGTTCTTC. Protein sequence: CASSLETSGRGAYNEQFF. The full variable domain, completed using reference TRBV7-9 and TRBJ2-1, is DTGVSQNPRHKITKRGQNVTFRCDPISEHNRLYWYRQTLGQGPEFLTYFQNEAQLEKSRLLSDRFSAERPKGSFSTLEIQRTEQGDSAMYLCASSLETSGRGAYNEQFFGPGTRLTVL.

This clone was detected only a few times. This chain connects TRBV29-1 to TRBJ1-1; D is perhaps TRBD1 (5 bases). Germline V lookup: CDR1 SQVTM, CDR2 ANQGSEA. The ends were cut back, 5 bases at V and 5 bases at J, with 9 bases in the middle. The CDR3 totals 11 residues. The CDR3 sequence is CSVIGTTEAFF. CDR3 bases: TGCAGCGTTATAGGGACGACTGAAGCTTTCTTT.

This chain connects TRBV5-1 to TRBJ2-2, with 11 bases fitting TRBD2. The CDR3 has 16 amino acids. Trimming removed 3 bases from V and 1 base from J; junction bases left unmatched: 2. Per the germline V gene, CDR1 is SGHRS and CDR2 is YFSETQ. The CDR3 spells CASSWGLAENTGELFF. The CDR3 nucleotides are TGCGCCAGCAGCTGGGGACTAGCGGAGAACACCGGGGAGCTGTTTTTT.

V usage is TRBV6-1 and J usage is TRBJ1-2; TRBD1 matches at 8 bases. V gave up 6 bases and J gave up 7 bases; unmatched junction bases: 7. CDR3 length: 13 residues. CDR1 and CDR2 from the germline V gene are MNHNS and SASEGT. The CDR3 sequence is CASRAGGRSGYTF. As DNA, the CDR3 is TGTGCCAGCAGAGCAGGGGGCAGGTCTGGCTACACCTTC.

This clone was detected only a few times. The chain links TRBV12-5 to TRBJ2-1; D perhaps matches TRBD2 (5 bases). The V gene lost 7 bases and the J gene lost 9 bases, with 22 bases spanning the gap. CDR3 length: 15 residues. Per the germline V gene, CDR1 is LGHNT and CDR2 is FRNRAP. This chain's CDR3 is CASATGEPGRPEQFF. The CDR3 nucleotides are TGTGCTAGTGCGACCGGGGAGCCCGGCCGCCCTGAGCAGTTCTTC.

As for this clone: The same CDR3 arises from other DNA sequences in this sample as well. This chain joins TRBV29-1 and TRBJ2-7, with 7 positions matching TRBD1. This CDR3 is 12 amino acids long. Germline-derived CDR1 and CDR2 are SQVTM and ANQGSEA. V lost 4 bases to trimming and J lost 2 bases; unmatched junction nucleotides: 2. CDR3 sequence reads: CSVGQGAYEQYF. The CDR3 coding sequence is TGCAGCGTTGGGCAGGGGGCCTACGAGCAGTACTTC.

This chain uses TRBV6-1 with TRBJ2-3, with 8 positions matching TRBD2. V lost 1 base to trimming and J lost 3 bases; unmatched junction nucleotides: 3. Germline CDR1 and CDR2: MNHNS and SASEGT. The CDR3 spans 15 residues. The DNA for the CDR3 is TGTGCCAGCAGTGAAGACGGGAGGGGAACAGATACGCAGTATTTT. Translating it yields CASSEDGRGTDTQYF.